Sequencing of this T cell receptor beta chain was carried out in a study of blood T cell repertoires in COVID-19. Study-wide background: Samples came from the United States, Italy and Spain, spanning acute and convalescent COVID-19. PBMCs, B-cell-depleted T cells, or T cells provided the cDNA or gDNA that made up the material.

The germline gives CDR1 MNHNS, CDR2 SASEGT. V was clipped by 2 bases and J by 14 bases, with 15 bases between them. CDR3 length: 12 residues. How the authors handled the data: Nucleated cell number was recorded as an estimate derived from reference gene primer amplification. Assay used: immunoSEQ multiplex PCR; TCRdb lists only in-frame clones, some missing. V and J calls and clone size are as listed in that table; D and trimming were resolved from the DNA. The table lists about 260,000 clones, approximately 86% of them singletons, with roughly 2.2% in the top ten. Sequencing used peripheral blood. This receptor was obtained from a woman aged 45-65 years who had recovered from COVID-19. V gene TRBV6-1 combines with J gene TRBJ1-2, with no clear D. In nucleotides, the CDR3 is TGTGCCAGCAGTGAAAGCCGGGTGAGGTATACCTTC. Translation: CASSESRVRYTF.